This section outlines one T cell receptor beta chain sequence together with its context. Its binding antigen is unknown. Per-nucleotide qualities are absent, and no much larger clonotype sits a single base away. The data were obtained in a study of T cell responses to AZD1222 COVID-19 vaccine (dated by TCRdb to the early 2020s). Regarding the research as a whole: AZD1222 recipients with second doses at about 4 weeks or about 12 weeks were pooled, because spike-specific TCR depth and breadth did not differ between schedules. TCR sequencing covered over 230 trial participants: about 210 given two doses of AZD1222 and around 25 given two doses of MenACWY control vaccine. Trial participants were enrolled by age into subgroups of 18-55, 56-69 and 70-plus years, and roughly 150, 30 and 60 TCR-sequenced participants, respectively, were included in these subgroups. General study outcomes and caveats: Epitopes outside the regions mutated in the B.1.351 and B.1.1.7 variants were reportedly recognized by nearly half of the unique spike-specific TCRs. Most participants were white British and females outnumbered males, and the authors suggested that clonal diversity may have been underestimated. Conclusions about previously exposed vaccinees were limited because only a handful of AZD1222 recipients were SARS-CoV-2 seropositive at baseline. The 56-69-year group was small, and its depth increase did not reach significance, likely because of low power. The vaccine-associated CD4 TCRs covered the entire spike protein, and the dominant responses fell in regions 160-218 and 743-854. Because no day 14 peak-response samples were available, repertoires were characterized only after the peak T cell response. After two AZD1222 doses, both the breadth and the depth of spike-specific TCRs were significantly higher than at day 0 and than in MenACWY recipients.

The CDR3 regions of human TCRbeta chains were subjected to immunosequencing. As for the original processing: TCRs in the repertoires were matched against a reference library of SARS-CoV-2-specific TCRs that had been generated with the MIRA antigen-specificity platform. Breadth meant the fraction of unique TCRs that were SARS-CoV-2-associated, whereas depth meant the fraction of total T cells that were SARS-CoV-2-associated. Using the MIRA data, every spike-specific TCR was mapped to the spike region that the TCR reacted to and assigned to either a CD4 or a CD8 class. Log10-transformed breadth and depth values were compared by one-way ANOVA with Sidak's multiple comparisons tests. Sourced from immuneACCESS, this table was stored by TCRdb with only in-frame sequences that have V and J called. A share of the clones is absent; for the studies checked, an unresolved V gene accounts for under half, and the remainder has no known explanation. V and J calls plus clone size are reproduced from that table; the DNA served to infer D and trimming. The table for this sample lists approximately 85,000 clones; 65% to 90% of them were counted only once. The ten largest clones add up to just under 6.5% of the sample.

The sample's time point label is to be understood as: baseline before first vaccination. Vaccinee samples came from UK trials COV001 and COV002, including a single-blind randomized controlled phase 2/3 trial of AZD1222 (ChAdOx1 nCoV-19) in healthy adults. For TCRbeta chain sequencing, PBMC samples were collected from trial participants at day 0 and at day 28 after the second dose. The sample in question was peripheral blood, obtained on day 0 of AZD1222 vaccination. The TCR comes from an adult in good health.

This receptor carries the CDR3 CASSQLSGVQTGAFF. The nucleotide sequence is TGTGCCAGCAGCCAACTCAGTGGCGTTCAAACGGGAGCTTTCTTT. The chain employs TRBV14 and TRBJ1-1; the D gene cannot be resolved reliably. The CDR3, from cysteine to phenylalanine, totals 15 residues. The sequence is cut down to CDR3 DNA, 45 bases in frame from base 1. CDR1 and CDR2, per the germline V gene, are SGHDN and FVKESK. A distance of 20 bases separates the germline ends of V and J, which lose 2 bases and 10 bases respectively.